These 29 T cell receptor beta chains came from one sample sequenced in a study of blood T cell repertoires in COVID-19. Profiling relied on immunoSEQ multiplex PCR, and the TCRdb table lists in-frame clones only, not all of them. The sample consists of more than 110,000 clones, 85% of them appearing once. Sample: peripheral blood. The receptors stem from a man aged 50 or older with acute or convalescent COVID-19.

The V and J genes are TRBV5-4 and TRBJ2-5, with 7 nucleotides matching TRBD1. This CDR3 has 15 amino acids. Germline CDR1 and CDR2: SGHNT and YYREEE (reference sequence). The ends lost 4 bases at V and 5 bases at J; junction bases unmatched: 11. This chain's CDR3 is CASSATGSVGETQYF. CDR3 coding DNA: TGTGCCAGCAGCGCGACAGGGTCTGTCGGGGAGACCCAGTACTTC.

This chain connects TRBV27 to TRBJ2-4, with no clear D. CDR3 length equals 16 residues. Germline V gives CDR1 MNHEY, CDR2 SMNVEV (reference sequence). Trimming removed 5 bases from V and 7 bases from J, with 21 bases in between. CDR3 sequence (DNA): TGTGCCAGCAGTCCCCCTCCCAATAGAGGATCGAACATTCAGTACTTC. As protein: CASSPPPNRGSNIQYF.

The chain combines TRBV6-5 with TRBJ2-7; D unclear. The germline CDR1 and CDR2 sequences are MNHEY and SVGAGI. V dropped 7 bases and J dropped 1 base, with 17 bases sitting between them. This CDR3 contains 15 residues. The CDR3 reads CASTHSSSGSYEQYF. The DNA for the CDR3 is TGTGCCAGCACCCACTCATCTAGTGGGTCCTACGAGCAGTACTTC.

This chain connects TRBV29-1 to TRBJ1-2; 8 bases are shared with TRBD1. CDR3 size: 14 residues. Germline loops: CDR1 SQVTM, CDR2 ANQGSEA. The trim removed 3 bases at V and 4 bases at J, leaving 7 bases unmatched. CDR3 sequence reads: CSVDTGQVAYGYTF. The CDR3 DNA sequence: TGCAGCGTTGATACGGGACAGGTAGCCTATGGCTACACCTTC. Supplemented by reference TRBV29-1 and TRBJ1-2, the full variable domain reads SAVISQKPSRDICQRGTSLTIQCQVDSQVTMMFWYRQQPGQSLTLIATANQGSEATYESGFVIDKFPISRPNLTFSTLTVSNMSPEDSSIYLCSVDTGQVAYGYTFGSGTRLTVV.

The J gene is TRBJ2-7, the V gene TRBV2, with D possibly being TRBD1 (5 bases). The germline gives CDR1 SNHLY, CDR2 FYNNEI. V was pared by 6 bases and J by 3 bases, with 12 bases between. This CDR3 contains 13 residues. The CDR3 sequence is CASSLDRSYEQYF. The CDR3 coding sequence is TGTGCCAGCAGCCTTGACAGAAGCTACGAGCAGTACTTC. Supplemented by reference TRBV2 and TRBJ2-7, the full variable domain reads EPEVTQTPSHQVTQMGQEVILRCVPISNHLYFYWYRQILGQKVEFLVSFYNNEISEKSEIFDDQFSVERPDGSNFTLKIRSTKLEDSAMYFCASSLDRSYEQYFGPGTRLTVT.

The CDR3 coding sequence is TGTGCCAGCAGTTTACAGGGAACTAATGAGCAGTTCTTC. Encoded protein: CASSLQGTNEQFF. The rearrangement links TRBV12-3 or TRBV12-4 to TRBJ2-1, with D perhaps matching TRBD1 (5 bases). The V end was cut by 2 bases, the J end by 7 bases, with 9 bases between. This CDR3 has 13 amino acids.

This chain connects TRBV5-1 to TRBJ2-3, with 7 positions matching TRBD2. This CDR3 is built from 15 residues. Germline loops: CDR1 SGHRS, CDR2 YFSETQ. V shed 4 bases and J 0 bases; nucleotides not matched to a gene: 5. In nucleotides, the CDR3 is TGCGCCAGCAGCCCCGCGGGGGACAGCACAGATACGCAGTATTTT. Amino acids: CASSPAGDSTDTQYF.

The gene calls are TRBV5-1 and TRBJ2-2, with TRBD1 matching 7 bases. The CDR3 loop spans 20 amino acids. V lost 4 bases to trimming and J lost 4 bases; unmatched junction nucleotides: 22. Per the germline V gene, CDR1 is SGHRS and CDR2 is YFSETQ. The CDR3 here is CASSPLRAHRGSLGTGELFF. In DNA, the CDR3 is TGCGCCAGCAGCCCCCTAAGGGCTCACAGGGGTTCCCTGGGCACCGGGGAGCTGTTTTTT.

V and J are TRBV10-3 and TRBJ1-1; D is uncertain. The CDR3 spans 14 residues. The germline V gene encodes CDR1 ENHRY and CDR2 SYGVKD. The germline V and J ends were trimmed by 2 bases and 0 bases, with 7 bases remaining between them. The CDR3 DNA reads TGTGCCATCAGTGAGGGAGACTTGAACACTGAAGCTTTCTTT. Amino acids: CAISEGDLNTEAFF.

V usage is TRBV19 and J usage is TRBJ2-3; TRBD2 might be the D (5 bases). The CDR3 extends over 13 amino acids. Germline-derived CDR1 and CDR2 are LNHDA and SQIVND (reference sequence). With 3 bases removed from V and 3 bases from J, the gap between germline ends came to 7 bases. In nucleotides, the CDR3 is TGTGCCAGTAGTATGGACTCGACAGATACGCAGTATTTT. Residues: CASSMDSTDTQYF.

The chain carries TRBV6-5 and TRBJ1-5, with D perhaps matching TRBD1 (5 bases). V lost 9 bases, J lost 6 bases, and 12 bases lay in between. This CDR3 is built from 12 residues. CDR1 and CDR2 from the germline V gene are MNHEY and SVGAGI. CDR3 residues: CASRQRGQPQHF. CDR3 coding DNA: TGTGCCAGTCGACAGAGAGGTCAGCCCCAGCATTTT.

The CDR3 spells CASSRDRVSGGYQPQHF. CDR3 nucleotide sequence: TGTGCCAGCAGTCGGGACAGGGTATCGGGTGGCTATCAGCCCCAGCATTTT. The chain has TRBV6-6 and TRBJ1-5; the match to TRBD1 covers 9 bases. Germline trimming cut 5 bases from V and 5 bases from J; bases unmatched to any gene: 13. The germline gives CDR1 MNHNY, CDR2 SVGAGI (reference sequence). The CDR3 extends over 17 amino acids.

The rearrangement uses TRBV5-1 and TRBJ2-1; D is possibly TRBD1 (6 bases). The CDR3 totals 14 residues. Germline V gene data show CDR1 as SGHRS and CDR2 as YFSETQ. V lost 3 bases, J lost 7 bases, and 14 bases lay in between. The CDR3 spells CASSWGQARNEQFF. DNA of the CDR3: TGCGCCAGCAGCTGGGGACAAGCCCGGAATGAGCAGTTCTTC.

This chain joins TRBV6-5 and TRBJ1-1; TRBD1 is a possible D gene (5 bases). Trimming pared 10 bases from V and 6 bases from J, leaving 21 bases between. CDR1 and CDR2 (germline): MNHEY, SVGAGI. The CDR3 has 14 residues. The CDR3 sequence is CATRTRGSIAEAFF. The CDR3 DNA reads as TGTGCCACCCGGACTCGGGGGTCAATTGCTGAAGCTTTCTTT.

This clone turned up a few times. The J gene is TRBJ1-2, the V gene TRBV6-6; D is uncertain. The CDR3 length is 16 residues. Germline V CDR1 and CDR2: MNHNY, SVGAGI (reference sequence). V shed 2 bases and J shed 2 bases, with 15 bases lying between them. The CDR3 loop reads CASSYTPPTRNYGYTF. The CDR3 nucleotides read TGTGCCAGCAGTTACACTCCCCCGACAAGAAACTATGGCTACACCTTC.

This clone appeared once. The chain joins TRBV5-1 to TRBJ1-3; perhaps TRBD1 as D (6 bases). This CDR3 comprises 16 residues. Trimming pared 4 bases from V and 4 bases from J, leaving 18 bases between. Germline CDR1 SGHRS, CDR2 YFSETQ. The CDR3 region has the DNA TGCGCCAGCAGCCAACAGACAGGTCTGACCGGAAACACCATATATTTT. This gives the protein CASSQQTGLTGNTIYF.

This clone was detected a few times. J is TRBJ2-7 and V is TRBV11-3; 10 positions match TRBD2. V trimming: 4 bases; J trimming: 0 bases; junction bases outside the gene matches: 0. Germline V gene sequence: CDR1 SGHNT, CDR2 YENEEA. The length of the CDR3 is 14 residues. In nucleotides, the CDR3 is TGTGCCAGCAGCTCTAGCGGGAGCTCCTACGAGCAGTACTTC. Translating it yields CASSSSGSSYEQYF.

The table lists this clone with a count of one. The gene calls are TRBV5-4 and TRBJ1-2; a possible D gene is TRBD1 (6 bases). This CDR3 is 14 amino acids long. CDR1 and CDR2 (germline): SGHNT, YYREEE (reference sequence). The germline V and J ends were trimmed by 0 bases and 3 bases, with 9 bases remaining between them. Written as DNA, the CDR3 is TGTGCCAGCAGCTTGGTAGGGGGAGACTATGGCTACACCTTC. Translated, it gives CASSLVGGDYGYTF.

The gene calls are TRBV19 and TRBJ2-7; 12 bases line up with TRBD2. This CDR3 contains 15 residues. V was pared by 5 bases and J by 4 bases, with 6 bases of the junction left unmatched. Germline CDR1 is LNHDA and CDR2 is SQIVND (reference sequence). CDR3 DNA sequence: TGTGCCAGTAGTCGACTAGCGGGGGACCGATACGAGCAGTACTTC. Its translation is CASSRLAGDRYEQYF.

The V call is TRBV5-4, the J call TRBJ1-2; D not certain. This CDR3 has 13 residues. Germline V gene data show CDR1 as SGHNT and CDR2 as YYREEE (reference sequence). V was shortened by 0 bases and J by 4 bases, with 7 bases between the two germline ends. The CDR3 region is CASSLVGSYGYTF. The CDR3 bases are TGTGCCAGCAGCTTGGTTGGGAGCTATGGCTACACCTTC. The entire variable domain, with the rest obtained from reference TRBV5-4 and TRBJ1-2, is as follows: ETGVTQSPTHLIKTRGQQVTLRCSSQSGHNTVSWYQQALGQGPQFIFQYYREEENGRGNFPPRFSGLQFPNYSSELNVNALELDDSALYLCASSLVGSYGYTFGSGTRLTVV.

The chain uses TRBV24-1 and TRBJ2-1; D might be TRBD2 (6 bases). From germline, CDR1 is KGHDR and CDR2 SFDVKD. CDR3 length: 17 amino acids. Trimming stripped 3 bases from V and 6 bases from J, with 20 bases between. CDR3 protein: CATSDPAKGGKGNEQFF. The CDR3 DNA is TGTGCCACCAGTGATCCTGCAAAAGGCGGGAAGGGCAATGAGCAGTTCTTC.

This clone was counted once. V usage is TRBV11-2 and J usage is TRBJ1-1; D gene unclear. The CDR3 totals 14 residues. The V end lost 5 bases, the J end lost 1 base, and 11 bases lay between the germline ends. Germline V lookup: CDR1 SGHAT, CDR2 FQNNGV. CDR3: CASSLAGSNTEAFF. The CDR3 region has the DNA TGTGCCAGCAGCCTTGCAGGATCGAACACTGAAGCTTTCTTT. Full variable domain (outside the CDR3, taken from reference TRBV11-2 and TRBJ1-1): EAGVAQSPRYKIIEKRQSVAFWCNPISGHATLYWYQQILGQGPKLLIQFQNNGVVDDSQLPKDRFSAERLKGVDSTLKIQPAKLEDSAVYLCASSLAGSNTEAFFGQGTRLTVV.

The rearrangement links TRBV28 to TRBJ1-6, with D perhaps matching TRBD1 (6 bases). The CDR3 runs 19 residues. Germline CDR1 and CDR2: MDHEN and SYDVKM. Trimming left V 3 bases short and J 8 bases short, with 26 bases between. The CDR3 reads CASSFWWGTRNGRDSPLHF. In nucleotides, the CDR3 is TGTGCCAGCAGTTTTTGGTGGGGGACACGCAACGGTCGCGATTCACCCCTCCACTTT.

This clone appeared once. The V and J genes are TRBV5-4 and TRBJ2-1; 11 bases are shared with TRBD2. With V trimmed by 3 bases and J by 7 bases, 6 bases remained unmatched. The CDR3 loop spans 15 amino acids. CDR1 and CDR2 from the germline V gene are SGHNT and YYREEE (reference sequence). CDR3: CASSSGTSGTNEQFF. As DNA, the CDR3 is TGTGCCAGCAGCTCCGGGACTAGCGGAACTAATGAGCAGTTCTTC.

This clone was recorded a few times. The rearrangement joins TRBV24-1 to TRBJ2-1; the match to TRBD1 covers 7 bases. The CDR3 contains 16 residues. Germline assignment: CDR1 KGHDR and CDR2 SFDVKD. With V trimmed by 4 bases and J by 7 bases, 12 bases remained unmatched. Written as DNA, the CDR3 is TGTGCCACCAGTGACCGAACGACAGGGAATCGGAATGAGCAGTTCTTC. Its protein is CATSDRTTGNRNEQFF.

V gene TRBV30 combines with J gene TRBJ1-6; 7 bases agree with TRBD1. Germline CDR1 and CDR2: GTSNPN and SVGIG (reference sequence). This CDR3 spans 13 amino acids. J lost 13 bases, V lost 1 base, and 7 bases had no gene match. The chain's CDR3 is CAWSGQGVFPLHF. The DNA for the CDR3 is TGTGCCTGGAGTGGACAGGGAGTCTTTCCCCTCCACTTT. The full variable domain, with the rest looked up from reference TRBV30 and TRBJ1-6, is SQTIHQWPATLVQPVGSPLSLECTVEGTSNPNLYWYRQAAGRGLQLLFYSVGIGQISSEVPQNLSASRPQDRQFILSSKKLLLSDSGFYLCAWSGQGVFPLHFGNGTRLTVT.

The table lists this clone with a count of one. This chain connects TRBV6-5 to TRBJ2-7, with a possible D match to TRBD2 (5 bases). V was clipped by 10 bases and J by 0 bases, with 13 bases between them. Germline values: CDR1 MNHEY, CDR2 SVGAGI. CDR3 length: 13 amino acids. CDR3 sequence: CAIGRVNSYEQYF. DNA of the CDR3: TGTGCCATAGGGCGGGTTAACTCCTACGAGCAGTACTTC.

The rearrangement joins TRBV15 to TRBJ1-3, with 7 bases aligning to TRBD1. The V gene end was trimmed by 5 bases and the J gene end by 10 bases; junction bases not matched to a gene: 17. The CDR3 contains 16 residues. Germline V gene sequence: CDR1 LNHNV, CDR2 YYDKDF (reference sequence). CDR3: CATSGTLGTAKRTIYF. The CDR3 DNA reads TGTGCCACCAGCGGGACCCTAGGGACAGCCAAAAGGACCATATATTTT.

V and J are TRBV15 and TRBJ1-2; 8 nucleotides line up with TRBD1. The CDR3 extends over 18 amino acids. V shed 3 bases, J shed 7 bases, and the junction held 19 bases outside the gene matches. Per germline, CDR1 LNHNV and CDR2 YYDKDF (reference sequence). The CDR3 nucleotides read TGTGCCACCAGCAGCGCCCCCGGGACAGGCGTACTTGGTGGTGGCTACACCTTC. Its protein product is CATSSAPGTGVLGGGYTF.